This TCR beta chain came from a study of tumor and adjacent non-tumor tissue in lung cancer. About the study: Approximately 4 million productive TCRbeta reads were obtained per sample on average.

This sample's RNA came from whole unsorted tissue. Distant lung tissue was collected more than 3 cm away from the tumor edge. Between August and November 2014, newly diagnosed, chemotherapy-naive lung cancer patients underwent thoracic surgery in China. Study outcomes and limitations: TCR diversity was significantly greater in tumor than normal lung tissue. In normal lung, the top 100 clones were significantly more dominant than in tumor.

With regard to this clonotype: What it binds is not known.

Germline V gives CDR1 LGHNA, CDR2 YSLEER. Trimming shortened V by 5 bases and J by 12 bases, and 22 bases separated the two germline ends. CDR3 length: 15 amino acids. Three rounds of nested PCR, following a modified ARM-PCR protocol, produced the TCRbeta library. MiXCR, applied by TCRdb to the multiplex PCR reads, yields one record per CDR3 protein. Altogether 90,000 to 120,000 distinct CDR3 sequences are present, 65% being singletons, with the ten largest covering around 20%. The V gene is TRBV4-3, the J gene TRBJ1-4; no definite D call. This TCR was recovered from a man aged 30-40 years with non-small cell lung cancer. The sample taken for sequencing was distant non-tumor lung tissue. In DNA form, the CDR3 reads TGCGCCAGCAGCGCTACCCCCGAGTGGAGGGAAGAACTGTTTTTT. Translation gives CASSATPEWREELFF.